These 19 T cell receptor beta chains were all obtained from the same sample, sequenced in a study of blood T cell repertoires in COVID-19. The repertoire was sequenced with immunoSEQ multiplex PCR; TCRdb's copy has only in-frame clones and lacks some. Among 200,000 to 300,000 clones listed, roughly 88% were seen once. The sample taken for sequencing was peripheral blood. These TCRs come from a man aged 80 or over with acute or convalescent COVID-19.

CDR3 bases: TGTGCCAGCAGCCCTAGCCTACTAGCCGAGTACAATGAGCAGTTCTTC. It encodes CASSPSLLAEYNEQFF. The chain employs TRBV5-4 and TRBJ2-1; D possibly corresponds to TRBD2 (6 bases). Per germline, CDR1 SGHNT and CDR2 YYREEE (reference sequence). This CDR3 contains 16 residues. The V end was cut by 4 bases, the J end by 4 bases, with 18 bases between.

V and J are TRBV27 and TRBJ1-4; D remains ambiguous. This CDR3 is built from 13 residues. V was trimmed by 3 bases and J by 4 bases, leaving 6 bases between them. The germline CDR1 and CDR2 sequences are MNHEY and SMNVEV (reference sequence). The CDR3: CASSFGLNEKLFF. The CDR3 nucleotides are TGTGCCAGCAGTTTTGGACTTAATGAAAAACTGTTTTTT.

The J gene is TRBJ2-4, the V gene TRBV19; D might be TRBD2 (5 bases). Germline V gene sequence: CDR1 LNHDA, CDR2 SQIVND (reference sequence). Deletions cut 3 bases from V and 4 bases from J, with 10 bases between. The CDR3 consists of 14 residues. CDR3 nucleotide sequence: TGTGCCAGTAGTATCCCGGGCGGGAAAAACATTCAGTACTTC. This encodes CASSIPGGKNIQYF.

Of note for this clone: This sample also contains other DNA sequences that code for the same CDR3. The chain has TRBV27 and TRBJ2-7, with a tentative D call TRBD2 (6 bases). The CDR3 sequence is 14 residues long. V lost 3 bases, J lost 0 bases, and 9 bases lay in between. Germline values: CDR1 MNHEY, CDR2 SMNVEV (reference sequence). In nucleotides, the CDR3 is TGTGCCAGCAGTTTTGGAGGGAGCTCCTACGAGCAGTACTTC. It codes for CASSFGGSSYEQYF.

The chain joins TRBV5-1 to TRBJ2-5; 12 bases map to TRBD2. This CDR3 has 15 residues. CDR1 and CDR2 from the germline V gene are SGHRS and YFSETQ. V lost 4 bases, J lost 4 bases, and 5 bases stayed unmatched. CDR3 loop: CASSRLAGDRETQYF. The CDR3 bases are TGCGCCAGCAGCCGACTAGCGGGAGATCGAGAGACCCAGTACTTC.

This sequence joins TRBV7-5 and TRBJ1-3; no DNA check was done on the table's D call, TRBD1. TRBV7-5 is listed as a pseudogene. This CDR3 has 17 residues. The CDR3 nucleotides read TGTGCCAGAAGCTCCTCGCTACGGACAGGTACAACTCGATCACTATATTTT. This codes for CARSSSLRTGTTRSLYF.

This chain uses TRBV5-4 with TRBJ2-4; D uncertain. The ends were cut back, 1 base at V and 6 bases at J, with 11 bases in the middle. This CDR3 has 14 residues. Germline values: CDR1 SGHNT, CDR2 YYREEE (reference sequence). The CDR3 sequence is CASSLKQSLNIQYF. CDR3 bases: TGTGCCAGCAGCTTGAAACAGTCCTTAAACATTCAGTACTTC. Together with reference TRBV5-4 and TRBJ2-4, the CDR3 gives the full variable domain: ETGVTQSPTHLIKTRGQQVTLRCSSQSGHNTVSWYQQALGQGPQFIFQYYREEENGRGNFPPRFSGLQFPNYSSELNVNALELDDSALYLCASSLKQSLNIQYFGAGTRLSVL.

This clone was picked up a small number of times. The V call is TRBV14, the J call TRBJ1-1; the D is unclear. The CDR3 has 15 amino acids. With 2 bases removed from V and 1 base from J, the gap between germline ends came to 11 bases. Germline CDR1 reads SGHDN; CDR2 reads FVKESK. The CDR3 protein is CASSQQHNRNTEAFF. For the CDR3, the DNA is TGTGCCAGCAGCCAACAACACAACAGGAACACTGAAGCTTTCTTT. Complete variable domain (other parts from reference TRBV14 and TRBJ1-1): EAGVTQFPSHSVIEKGQTVTLRCDPISGHDNLYWYRRVMGKEIKFLLHFVKESKQDESGMPNNRFLAERTGGTYSTLKVQPAELEDSGVYFCASSQQHNRNTEAFFGQGTRLTVV.

The V call is TRBV29-1, the J call TRBJ2-1; TRBD2 might be the D (6 bases). Deletions cut 6 bases from V and 7 bases from J, with 13 bases between. Looked up from germline, CDR1 is SQVTM and CDR2 is ANQGSEA. The CDR3 extends over 12 amino acids. The CDR3 DNA is TGCAGCGTCCGCTTAGGAGGGAATGAGCAGTTCTTC. It encodes CSVRLGGNEQFF.

The gene calls are TRBV9 and TRBJ2-1, with 10 bases lining up with TRBD1. With V trimmed by 4 bases and J by 13 bases, 8 bases remained unmatched. Germline values: CDR1 SGDLS, CDR2 YYNGEE. The CDR3 sequence is 13 residues long. CDR3 loop: CASSRDRGVFQFF. The CDR3 coding sequence is TGTGCCAGCAGCCGGGACAGGGGTGTTTTTCAGTTCTTC.

The table lists this clone with a few counts. This chain links TRBV7-9 with TRBJ1-1, with no clear D. The V end lost 2 bases, the J end lost 6 bases, and 13 bases lay between the germline ends. The CDR3 totals 14 residues. CDR1 SEHNR and CDR2 FQNEAQ come from the germline V gene (reference sequence). The CDR3 sequence is CASSLFSGMAEAFF. Written as DNA, the CDR3 is TGTGCCAGCAGCTTATTTTCGGGTATGGCTGAAGCTTTCTTT.

The chain couples TRBV7-2 to TRBJ1-6, with TRBD1 matching 7 bases. Germline V CDR1 and CDR2: SGHTA, FQGNSA. The V and J ends lost 5 bases and 12 bases, in that order; junction bases with no gene match: 10. The CDR3 spans 14 residues. This CDR3 reads CASSPGQAWEPLHF. CDR3 sequence (DNA): TGTGCCAGCAGCCCAGGACAGGCCTGGGAACCCCTCCACTTT.

On this clone itself: The same CDR3 also results from other DNA sequences found in this sample. V usage is TRBV19 and J usage is TRBJ2-5, with D unresolved. Trimming removed 4 bases at V and 4 bases at J, with 4 bases between. CDR1 is LNHDA and CDR2 is SQIVND in the germline V gene (reference sequence). The CDR3 runs 11 residues. Here the CDR3 DNA reads TGTGCCAGTAGTACGCGAGAGACCCAGTACTTC. Its protein is CASSTRETQYF. Together with reference TRBV19 and TRBJ2-5, the CDR3 gives the full variable domain: DGGITQSPKYLFRKEGQNVTLSCEQNLNHDAMYWYRQDPGQGLRLIYYSQIVNDFQKGDIAEGYSVSREKKESFPLTVTSAQKNPTAFYLCASSTRETQYFGPGTRLLVL.

J is TRBJ2-5 and V is TRBV7-6; 10 bases align to TRBD2. Trimming removed 5 bases from V and 1 base from J; junction bases left unmatched: 13. This CDR3 comprises 18 residues. Looked up from germline, CDR1 is SGHVS and CDR2 is FNYEAQ. This chain's CDR3 is CASSKRGGASGSQETQYF. The CDR3 bases are TGTGCCAGCAGCAAAAGGGGTGGGGCTAGCGGGAGCCAAGAGACCCAGTACTTC.

The rearrangement uses TRBV7-2 and TRBJ1-4; D is possibly TRBD1 (5 bases). Germline V gene data show CDR1 as SGHTA and CDR2 as FQGNSA. The V gene lost 5 bases and the J gene lost 8 bases, with 15 bases spanning the gap. The CDR3 is made up of 14 amino acids. The CDR3 bases are TGTGCCAGCAGCCCCGACAGATTTGTCGAAAAACTGTTTTTT. Translated: CASSPDRFVEKLFF.

The gene calls are TRBV11-2 and TRBJ2-5; TRBD2 aligns across 11 bases. The CDR3 totals 17 residues. Trimming at V came to 3 bases and at J to 5 bases, leaving 11 bases not matched to a gene. Germline assignment: CDR1 SGHAT and CDR2 FQNNGV. The CDR3 DNA sequence: TGTGCCAGCAGCTTGGCTATTAGCGGGAGGGCCAGGGAGACCCAGTACTTC. Protein sequence: CASSLAISGRARETQYF.

The gene calls are TRBV12-5 and TRBJ1-5, with D possibly being TRBD1 (5 bases). The CDR3 is made up of 16 amino acids. Germline CDR1 and CDR2: LGHNT and FRNRAP. The V gene lost 6 bases and the J gene lost 1 base, with 16 bases spanning the gap. The CDR3 DNA reads as TGTGCTAGTGGCCCCATGTGGGGGGAGAGCAATCAGCCCCAGCATTTT. Protein sequence: CASGPMWGESNQPQHF. The full variable domain, in which reference TRBV12-5 and TRBJ1-5 provide the parts outside the CDR3, is DARVTQTPRHKVTEMGQEVTMRCQPILGHNTVFWYRQTMMQGLELLAYFRNRAPLDDSGMPKDRFSAEMPDATLATLKIQPSEPRDSAVYFCASGPMWGESNQPQHFGDGTRLSIL.

This clone was detected once. The gene calls are TRBV7-9 and TRBJ1-2; the D gene is possibly TRBD1 (5 bases). Germline loops: CDR1 SEHNR, CDR2 FQNEAQ (reference sequence). Deletions cut 6 bases from V and 7 bases from J, with 15 bases between. The CDR3 spans 13 residues. The CDR3: CASRRDSLSGYTF. CDR3 nucleotide sequence: TGTGCCAGCAGACGGGACTCTCTAAGTGGCTACACCTTC.

The rearrangement uses TRBV19 and TRBJ1-3, with D possibly being TRBD1 (6 bases). Trimming removed 4 bases from V and 0 bases from J, with 19 bases in between. This CDR3 region has 18 residues. Germline-derived CDR1 and CDR2 are LNHDA and SQIVND (reference sequence). CDR3 bases: TGTGCCAGTAGTACAGGGGACACCTCGGGCCCCTCTGGAAACACCATATATTTT. It translates to CASSTGDTSGPSGNTIYF.